This T cell receptor beta chain was sequenced for a study of blood T cell repertoires in COVID-19. Germline V gives CDR1 SGHRS, CDR2 YFSETQ. The length of the CDR3 is 17 residues. Trimming took 3 bases from V and 7 from J; bases not matched to a gene: 17. Under the authors' procedure: By means of reference gene primer amplification, nucleated cell counts were estimated. Profiling relied on immunoSEQ multiplex PCR, and the TCRdb table lists in-frame clones only, not all of them. V, J and clone size reflect that table, while D and trimming were determined from the DNA. The repertoire includes more than 200,000 clones, around 85% of them detected once, and less than 0.75% sits in the top ten.

Sequencing input: peripheral blood. This sequence joins TRBV5-1 and TRBJ1-2; TRBD1 matches 8 bases. This receptor was identified in a man in his forties with acute or convalescent COVID-19. The DNA of the CDR3 is TGCGCCAGCAGCTCACATGGGACAGGCGACTTGACTCTTGGCTACACCTTC. It encodes CASSSHGTGDLTLGYTF. Together with reference TRBV5-1 and TRBJ1-2, the CDR3 gives the full variable domain: KAGVTQTPRYLIKTRGQQVTLSCSPISGHRSVSWYQQTPGQGLQFLFEYFSETQRNKGNFPGRFSGRQFSNSRSEMNVSTLELGDSALYLCASSSHGTGDLTLGYTFGSGTRLTVV.